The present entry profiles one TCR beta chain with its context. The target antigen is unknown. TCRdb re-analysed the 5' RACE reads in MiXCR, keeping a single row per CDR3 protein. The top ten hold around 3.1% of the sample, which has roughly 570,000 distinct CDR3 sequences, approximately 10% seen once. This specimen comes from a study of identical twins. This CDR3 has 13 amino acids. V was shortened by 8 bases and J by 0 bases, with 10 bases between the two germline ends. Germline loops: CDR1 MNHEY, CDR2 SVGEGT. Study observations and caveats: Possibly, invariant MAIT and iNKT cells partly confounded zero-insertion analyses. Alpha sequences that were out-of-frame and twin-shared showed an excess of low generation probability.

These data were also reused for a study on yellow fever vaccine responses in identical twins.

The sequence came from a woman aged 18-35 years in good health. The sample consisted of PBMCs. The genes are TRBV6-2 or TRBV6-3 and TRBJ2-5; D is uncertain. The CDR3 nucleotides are TGTGCCAGCTCCCGGACGTACCAAGAGACCCAGTACTTC. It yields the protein CASSRTYQETQYF.